This T cell receptor (beta chain) appears in the sequencing data of a study of T cell clonotyping in hematopoietic cell transplantation. Overall study results and limits: No sorting was done, leaving CD4 and CD8 contributions mixed.

Trimming shortened V by 3 bases and J by 0 bases, and 9 bases separated the two germline ends. The germline V gene encodes CDR1 MNHEY and CDR2 SVGAGI. This CDR3 comprises 14 residues. As to this clone: What it binds is not known.

The protocol was immunoSEQ multiplex PCR, while the TCRdb copy is restricted to in-frame clones and leaves out a portion. The data show roughly 40,000 clones, 95% seen once. The clonotype comes from a young man in good health. Some clones in this sample may be carry-over from other donors' samples. The genes are TRBV6-5 and TRBJ2-7; D may be TRBD1 (6 bases). Specimen: peripheral blood mononuclear cells. This chain's CDR3 is CASSYTGSSYEQYF. In DNA form, the CDR3 reads TGTGCCAGCAGTTATACAGGGAGCTCCTACGAGCAGTACTTC.